This T cell receptor (beta chain) originates from a study of PD-L1 blockade in urothelial cancer (TCRdb year 2017). For context, the study as a whole: All patients started therapy around 2014 and received atezolizumab 1,200 mg intravenously every 3 weeks. About 90% of the roughly 29 patients were males with bladder-origin urothelial cancer, and about 60% of the roughly 30 reported a prior smoking history. An ECOG performance status of 0 or 1 was recorded for the patients, and 0 to 3 prior chemotherapy regimens had been received by the patients. Blood samples were analyzed at 3 weeks after treatment start (second dose) and at 6 weeks after treatment start. Blood samples gave median yields of about 150,000 T cells and approximately 80,000 unique TCRs, along with a median clonality of around 0.08. An exploratory multi-omic analysis was conducted of the somatic, immune and clinical correlates of response to PD-L1 blockade with atezolizumab in urothelial cancer. Pretreatment tumor samples, along with matched peripheral blood collected serially before and after atezolizumab treatment, underwent TCR sequencing. Durable clinical benefit meant progression-free survival longer than 6 months, and TCR features were also tested against progression-free and overall survival. Whole exome sequencing and RNA sequencing of pretreatment tumors were performed alongside TCR sequencing in the same patients. Durable clinical benefit was achieved by nine patients but not by the remaining 20. Pretreatment blood TCR-seq was available for about 27 patients, at least one posttreatment blood collection was obtained for some 24 patients, and tumor TCR-seq was available for some 24 patients.

Including cysteine and phenylalanine, the CDR3 has 16 amino acids. This entry keeps only the CDR3 DNA: 48 bases, framed from base 1. Cut back by 0 bases and 1 base, the V and J ends lie 13 bases apart. CDR1 and CDR2 are drawn from the germline V gene: SGHRS, YFSETQ. The research as a whole found: Because the sample size was small (n ≈ 30) and many of the analyses were exploratory, the results are meant to be hypothesis-generating. Greater expansion of tumor-associated TCR clones in peripheral blood 3 weeks after the start of treatment was observed in patients with durable benefit (n ≈ 22, p = 0.022). A pretreatment peripheral blood TCR clonality below the median was linked to improved progression-free and overall survival.

Each PCR received spiked-in synthetic TCR analog templates so that absolute template abundance could be estimated from read counts. Using the immunoSEQ assay, TCRbeta CDR3 regions were amplified from genomic DNA with bias-controlled V and J gene primers. Sequencing of rearranged TCRbeta segments was done at approximately 20X coverage. The authors processed their data as follows. Sequencing errors were corrected by clustering and CDR3s were annotated against IMGT to assign V, D and J genes. Downstream analyses used only productive TCRbeta rearrangements and left out out-of-frame or stop-codon sequences. Clonality was calculated as one minus the Shannon entropy normalized by the log of the number of unique productive sequences. Clones differing between time points or between blood and tumor were identified by Fisher's exact test with Benjamini-Hochberg correction at adjusted p below 0.01. TCRdb took this table from immuneACCESS and kept in-frame rearrangements with V and J called. Such tables lack part of the clones; where checked against another copy, unresolved V genes explain under half of the gap, and the rest is unexplained. V and J calls and clone size come straight from that table; D and trimming were deduced from the DNA. Across this sample there are about 23,000 clones, with approximately 90% seen only once. About 11% of the sample is held by the ten biggest clonotypes.

Sample time point, as interpreted from the label and publication: peripheral blood 6 weeks after treatment start. The cohort comprised 25 to 35 patients with locally advanced or metastatic urothelial carcinoma treated at Memorial Sloan Kettering on a trial protocol. Peripheral blood mononuclear cells were collected pretreatment and during treatment, at between 1 and 8 total time points per patient. The Qiagen DNeasy Blood extraction kit was used to purify genomic DNA from total PBMCs and tumor samples. PBMCs were collected pretreatment and during treatment, and were isolated and stored as previously described. Worth noting for this clone: What this receptor recognizes is not known. Per-nucleotide qualities are absent, and no much larger clonotype sits a single base away.

The sample in question was PBMCs, obtained around atezolizumab (anti-PD-L1) treatment. The clonotype comes from a woman aged 60-75 years with urothelial cancer. The chain couples TRBV5-1 to TRBJ1-1; 5 matching bases give a weak D call of TRBD1. The CDR3 has the sequence CASSLDTDSQNTEAFF. The DNA is TGCGCCAGCAGCTTGGATACAGACAGCCAGAACACTGAAGCTTTCTTT.